This TCR beta chain appears in the sequencing data of a study of blood T cells in healthy people across ages (dated by TCRdb to about 2015). Turning to the overall study: Template switching captured roughly one uniquely barcoded TCR beta cDNA molecule per two T cells in model experiments. The study measured age-related changes in TCR beta repertoire diversity using deep sequencing normalized with unique cDNA molecular identifiers. The donors were divided into four age groups: young (average around 16 years), middle-aged (approximately 42), aged (around 59) and long-lived (around 80). Donors of different ages were randomly distributed across sequencing lanes to avoid experimental bias. Using the same blood draw, the study looked at two additional independent replicas of 1 million unique cDNA reads for two donors, one aged 18 to 30 and the other aged 80 or older.

This clonotype turned up a few times. Its binding antigen is unknown. No much larger clonotype is one base removed from it; base qualities were not supplied. The full study reports these points: Because donor CMV infection status was unknown, age-related changes in expanded clonotypes were potentially confounded. Estimates of total diversity from one million sequenced T cells were regarded as lower bounds and underestimates. The percentage of naive T cells measured by flow cytometry correlated strongly with observed TCR beta diversity. As age increased, observed TCR beta diversity per million T cells dropped in a roughly linear way, and a significant reduction was already evident by age 40. Compared with the aged group, the long-lived group had more naive CD4+ T cells, fewer expanded clones and increased TCR diversity, a pattern suggesting age selection. Since profiling was done on bulk unsorted PBMCs, naive and antigen-experienced compartments could not be conclusively compared.

Donors were a few dozen systemically healthy Caucasian individuals from Russia aged roughly 6 to 100 years. Around 10 milliliters of peripheral blood were drawn from each donor into EDTA-treated Vacutainer tubes. Ficoll-Paque density-gradient centrifugation was used to isolate PBMCs, with at least 6 million per sample. Total RNA, at least 6 micrograms per sample, was extracted from PBMCs with Trizol reagent. Naive CD45RAhigh/CD27high T cell percentages were measured by flow cytometry on a PBMC aliquot from every donor. The CDR3, from cysteine to phenylalanine, totals 13 residues. The retained sequence is limited to the CDR3, 39 bases, with the frame set at the first base. In the germline V gene, CDR1 corresponds to SGHRS and CDR2 to YFSETQ. V is clipped by 4 bases and J by 10 bases, and the sequence between their germline boundaries is 15 bases long. The library came from 5' RACE. Sequencing relied on an Illumina HiSeq 2500. A second roughly 6 to 12 cycle PCR used a sample-barcoded 5' primer and a J-beta primer mix. Each TCR beta cDNA molecule received a unique molecular identifier from a template-switch 5' adaptor carrying 12 random nucleotides. At least 2.5 million CDR3-containing paired-end reads were obtained from each sample. The Mint cDNA synthesis kit, primed by a TRBC-specific oligonucleotide, was used to synthesize first-strand cDNA from all RNA. Following uracil-DNA glycosylase treatment, a first 18-cycle PCR with universal primers M1SS and BC2_uni_R was performed on all cDNA. Under the source paper's analysis protocol: Normalization of each sample was performed by random selection of 1 million high-quality reads, each carrying a distinct molecular identifier. Instead of being binned into consensus sequences, reads with shared molecular identifiers were discarded. MiTCR, run with a Q25 quality threshold and the strictest error-elimination algorithm, handled CDR3 identification, clonotype clustering and error correction. A nonparametric unseen species model with Euler transformation was used to estimate lower-bound total TCR beta diversity. The public reads were reprocessed in TCRdb via fastp at Q25 and MiXCR, keeping in-frame beta chains. All rows with the same CDR3 protein become a single entry with the most common DNA and genes. TCRdb's processing, not the authors', yielded these V and J calls. Present in this sample are 2 million or so distinct CDR3 sequences, around 48% of which were seen just once. 2.1% of the sample is in the top ten clones.

The chain is encoded by TRBV5-1 joined to TRBJ2-1, with TRBD1 as a weak D call on 6 bases. Sequencing input: blood. The clonotype originates from a woman aged 40 to 50 in good health. This receptor carries the CDR3 CASSTLQGNEQFF. The nucleotide sequence reads as follows: TGCGCCAGCAGCACTTTACAGGGTAACGAGCAGTTCTTC.